These 9 T cell receptor beta chains were all obtained from the same sample, sequenced in a study of beta chain features in type 1 diabetes. Sequenced material consisted of expressed TCRB transcripts (all of the isolated RNA was reverse transcribed). Sequenced by immunoSEQ multiplex PCR; TCRdb stores in-frame clones only, minus some. The table records approximately 170,000 clones, less than 9.5% of them present only once. Material: central memory CD4+ T cells from blood. Receptors were obtained from a woman between 18 and 29 years old in good health.

This clone was seen only a few times. The rearrangement links TRBV7-8 to TRBJ1-2; D is possibly TRBD1 (5 bases). The CDR3 sequence is 17 residues long. The germline gives CDR1 SGHVS, CDR2 FQNEAQ. V lost 9 bases, J lost 6 bases, and 29 bases lay in between. The CDR3 here is CASGGLVVTGGRDGYTF. The DNA of the CDR3 is TGTGCCAGTGGAGGTCTGGTAGTGACCGGGGGTCGGGATGGCTACACCTTC.

This rearrangement joins TRBV25-1 to TRBJ1-1; tentatively, D is TRBD1 (5 bases). Germline CDR1 MGHDK, CDR2 SYGVNS. This CDR3 has 15 amino acids. The V end was cut by 4 bases, the J end by 1 base, with 13 bases between. In DNA, the CDR3 is TGTGCCAGCAGTGGGTGGGTTACAGGGAACACTGAAGCTTTCTTT. Residues: CASSGWVTGNTEAFF.

Written as DNA, the CDR3 is TGCGCCAGCAGCCGTGCCGTTGGGGAGAACATTCAGTACTTC. This gives the protein CASSRAVGENIQYF. This chain uses TRBV5-1 with TRBJ2-4, with a weak D call TRBD2 (5 bases). CDR3 length equals 14 residues. Germline loops: CDR1 SGHRS, CDR2 YFSETQ. V was pared by 4 bases and J by 7 bases, with 15 bases between.

This chain uses TRBV30 with TRBJ2-1, with 7 bases aligning to TRBD1. Trimming cost V 1 base and J 6 bases; bases outside gene matches: 6. From germline, CDR1 is GTSNPN and CDR2 SVGIG (reference sequence). This CDR3 is 14 amino acids long. The CDR3 protein is CAWSGSGGFNEQFF. The DNA of the CDR3 is TGTGCCTGGAGTGGATCAGGGGGATTCAATGAGCAGTTCTTC.

This chain connects TRBV7-3 to TRBJ2-3; the D gene is possibly TRBD1 (6 bases). CDR3 length: 15 amino acids. Germline V CDR1 and CDR2: SGHTA, FQGTGA. Trimming shortened V by 5 bases and J by 4 bases, and 16 bases separated the two germline ends. In DNA, the CDR3 is TGTGCCAGCAGCCCTCCGGGACATAGTGCAGATACGCAGTATTTT. Protein: CASSPPGHSADTQYF.

In its sample, this clone was seen a few times. This sequence joins TRBV5-1 and TRBJ2-7, with D maybe TRBD2 (6 bases). Germline assignment: CDR1 SGHRS and CDR2 YFSETQ. V gave up 4 bases and J gave up 4 bases, with 12 bases separating them. This CDR3 comprises 13 residues. The CDR3, as DNA: TGCGCCAGCAGCCTTGGGGAGGAATACGAGCAGTACTTC. Protein: CASSLGEEYEQYF. Looking up the rest from reference TRBV5-1 and TRBJ2-7 gives the full variable domain: KAGVTQTPRYLIKTRGQQVTLSCSPISGHRSVSWYQQTPGQGLQFLFEYFSETQRNKGNFPGRFSGRQFSNSRSEMNVSTLELGDSALYLCASSLGEEYEQYFGPGTRLTVT.

This chain uses TRBV18 with TRBJ2-6; 7 nucleotides align to TRBD1. The germline V gene has CDR1 KGHSH and CDR2 LQKENI. The CDR3 runs to 17 residues. The V segment lost 6 bases and the J segment 1 base; nucleotides outside the gene matches: 9. CDR3 protein: CASSPTGSGSGANVLTF. Written as DNA, the CDR3 is TGTGCCAGCTCCCCGACAGGGAGTGGTTCTGGGGCCAACGTCCTGACTTTC.

This clone appeared a few times. V and J are TRBV15 and TRBJ2-7, with 7 nucleotides matching TRBD1. The V and J ends lost 5 bases and 4 bases, in that order; junction bases with no gene match: 14. The length of the CDR3 is 16 residues. Per germline, CDR1 LNHNV and CDR2 YYDKDF (reference sequence). The CDR3 reads CATSLLGTGALYEQYF. CDR3 coding DNA: TGTGCCACCAGCCTGTTGGGTACAGGGGCCCTGTACGAGCAGTACTTC.

V gene TRBV6-5 combines with J gene TRBJ1-1; 7 nucleotides agree with TRBD1. V gave up 2 bases and J gave up 1 base; unmatched junction bases: 1. The CDR3 is 14 residues long. Germline V gene sequence: CDR1 MNHEY, CDR2 SVGAGI. CDR3 DNA: TGTGCCAGCAGTTACCGGACAGGGAACACTGAAGCTTTCTTT. It specifies CASSYRTGNTEAFF.